This T cell receptor beta chain was obtained from a study of PD-1 blockade in classical Hodgkin lymphoma (TCRdb year 2020). Context from the whole study: Nivolumab dosing was 3 mg/kg intravenously every 2 weeks, continuing until either disease progression or unacceptable toxicity. To define a peripheral blood immune signature of response to PD-1 blockade in classical Hodgkin lymphoma, the study combined TCR beta sequencing with CyTOF. The paper as a whole reports these results and caveats: Baseline TCR diversity was reported to be lower in newly diagnosed patients than in healthy donors, and even lower in relapsed/refractory patients. Patients starting nivolumab less than 1 year after ASCT had lower diversity and were excluded from later analyses to avoid confounding by immune reconstitution. CD4+ but not CD8+ TCR diversity rose significantly by C4D1 (p=0.0027 vs p=0.16), most apparent in complete responders (p=0.02). Trial patients with a complete response had baseline diversity similar to that of newly diagnosed patients, while partial responders and progressors had significantly lower diversity. The study covered only a single clinical trial cohort, and the causes of the repertoire differences, possibly disease activity or prior therapy, were still not defined.

Genomic DNA was extracted with the Qiagen DNeasy kit from unsorted PBMCs and from negatively selected CD4+ and CD8+ fractions. Using primers that anneal to V and J segments, immunoSEQ multiplex PCR amplified the TCR beta CDR3 regions. Amplification bias was minimized using a synthetic immune receptor repertoire, and residual bias was removed computationally after sequencing. Turning to the authors' computational methods: Custom Python scripts were used to quantify repertoire diversity as the Shannon entropy index. Unsorted, CD4+ and CD8+ repertoires were analyzed separately, except in combined analyses where CD4+ and CD8+ sequences were merged in silico. Clonal expansion was defined as at least a 2-fold frequency increase after treatment relative to C1D1, with a pseudocount of 0.5 for undetected baseline clones. Clones with 0 or 1 copy at C1D1 were classified as singleton clones, and clones with 2 or more copies were classified as non-singleton clones. Clones expanded in unsorted samples were labelled as CD4+, CD8+ or unknown by matching protein sequences in sorted samples from the same patient. Wilcoxon tests on paired samples were used to test changes in diversity from C1D1 to C4D1. Held by TCRdb, this immuneACCESS table contains in-frame sequences only and omits some clones. Under half of the omission traces to an unresolved V gene where checked; the cause of the rest is unknown. V, J and clone size derive from that table, while D and trimming were established from the DNA sequence. The sample has 20,000 to 25,000 clones on record, about 72% of them singletons. The ten largest clonotypes hold roughly 1.2% of the sample.

The time point label, as the study defines it: cycle 4 day 1 (C4D1), after 6 weeks of nivolumab. All trial patients had relapsed after autologous stem cell transplantation, with cohorts A, B and C differing in prior brentuximab vedotin exposure. CD4+ T cells were purified from thawed PBMCs by magnetic negative selection with a Miltenyi CD4+ T cell isolation kit. A total of about 51 patients with relapsed/refractory classical Hodgkin lymphoma made up the trial cohort, and each patient's best overall response was complete response, partial response or progressive disease. Trial patients were treated with single-agent nivolumab in the multi-cohort phase II CheckMate 205 trial. Best overall response was determined by an independent review committee according to the 2007 International Working Group response criteria. PBMCs from the trial were collected at three points: immediately before nivolumab initiation (C1D1), and during therapy at cycle 2 day 1 and cycle 4 day 1. After peripheral blood was drawn into 8 mL Vacutainer Cell Preparation Tubes, PBMCs were isolated by centrifugation and then cryopreserved. Purified CD4+ and CD8+ fractions were prepared only for cases in which an additional PBMC sample was available. Magnetically labelled cells were removed on LS columns in a quadroMACS separator, and the flow-through was retained as the purified fraction.

Notes on this clone: The specificity of this receptor is unknown. The input lacks base qualities; no much larger clone sits a single base away.

From the germline V gene, CDR1 is SGHDT and CDR2 is YYEEEE. The CDR3 sequence holds 15 residues, the cysteine and phenylalanine included. Only the CDR3 DNA stays, 45 bases, in frame from base 1. The V end loses 3 bases and the J end loses 2 bases, and a stretch of 13 bases separates them. This receptor was obtained from a human donor with classical Hodgkin lymphoma. The source was CD4+ T cells from blood, collected before the fourth cycle of nivolumab. This chain is built from TRBV5-6 and TRBJ2-3, with TRBD2 tentatively as D gene (6 bases match). The CDR3 protein: CASSSPGLLTDTQYF. The bases read TGTGCCAGCAGCTCCCCGGGACTTCTCACAGATACGCAGTATTTT.